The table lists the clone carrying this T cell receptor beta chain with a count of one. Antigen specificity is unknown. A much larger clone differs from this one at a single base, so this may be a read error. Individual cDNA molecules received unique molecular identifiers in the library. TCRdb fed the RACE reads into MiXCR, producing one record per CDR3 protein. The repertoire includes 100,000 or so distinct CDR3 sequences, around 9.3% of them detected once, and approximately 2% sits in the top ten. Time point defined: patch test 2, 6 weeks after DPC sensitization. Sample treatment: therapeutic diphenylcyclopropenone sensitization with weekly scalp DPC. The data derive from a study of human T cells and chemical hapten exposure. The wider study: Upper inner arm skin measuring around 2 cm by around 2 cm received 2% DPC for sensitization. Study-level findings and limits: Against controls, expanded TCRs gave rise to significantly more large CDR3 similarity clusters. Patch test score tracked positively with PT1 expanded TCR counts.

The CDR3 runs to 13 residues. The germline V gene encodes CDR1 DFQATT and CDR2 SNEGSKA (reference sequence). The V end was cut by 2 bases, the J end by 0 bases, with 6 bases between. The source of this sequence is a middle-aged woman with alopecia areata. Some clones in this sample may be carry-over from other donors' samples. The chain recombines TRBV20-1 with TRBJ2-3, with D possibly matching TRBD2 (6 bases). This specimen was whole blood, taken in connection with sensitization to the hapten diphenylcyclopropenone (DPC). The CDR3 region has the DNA TGCAGTGCTAGACTAGCGAGCACAGATACGCAGTATTTT. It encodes CSARLASTDTQYF.